These 19 T cell receptor beta chains came from one sample sequenced in a study of T cell responses to AZD1222 COVID-19 vaccine. The assay was immunoSEQ multiplex PCR, and TCRdb's table has in-frame clones only and misses some. The sample records tens of thousands of clones, 88% being singletons. The source material was peripheral blood, sampled on day 0 of AZD1222 vaccination. The receptors originated from an adult in good health.

The rearrangement joins TRBV18 to TRBJ1-4; 7 bases are shared with TRBD1. J was trimmed by 2 bases and V by 0 bases; bases with no gene match: 9. The length of the CDR3 is 18 residues. Germline V lookup: CDR1 KGHSH, CDR2 LQKENI. CDR3 loop: CASSPPIYPGQTNEKLFF. CDR3 DNA: TGTGCCAGCTCACCACCGATTTATCCGGGACAGACTAATGAAAAACTGTTTTTT.

This chain joins TRBV7-9 and TRBJ2-2; TRBD2 agrees at 7 bases. The CDR3 is 15 residues long. V was pared by 0 bases and J by 4 bases, with 2 bases of the junction left unmatched. CDR1 is SEHNR, CDR2 FQNEAQ, per germline (reference sequence). CDR3 bases: TGTGCCAGCAGCTTAGCGGGAGGGCCCACCGGGGAGCTGTTTTTT. This encodes CASSLAGGPTGELFF.

The chain couples TRBV4-1 to TRBJ1-1; unclear D gene. The CDR3 totals 12 residues. V lost 5 bases and J 10 bases, leaving 14 bases between the germline ends. The germline gives CDR1 MGHRA, CDR2 YSYEKL. CDR3 bases: TGCGCCAGCAGCAATAAAGGCATCGTAGCTTTCTTT. Its protein product is CASSNKGIVAFF.

The gene calls are TRBV30 and TRBJ1-6, with a possible D match to TRBD1 (5 bases). The V gene lost 0 bases and the J gene lost 7 bases, with 16 bases spanning the gap. Germline assignment: CDR1 GTSNPN and CDR2 SVGIG (reference sequence). There are 16 residues in the CDR3. CDR3: CAWSVPPTGRNSPLHF. The CDR3 bases are TGTGCCTGGAGTGTACCCCCCACGGGGCGGAATTCACCCCTCCACTTT.

Here the CDR3 reads CASSPTLEGTEQYF. The CDR3 region has the DNA TGTGCCAGCTCACCCACTTTGGAAGGGACCGAGCAGTACTTC. The chain links TRBV18 to TRBJ2-7; possibly TRBD1 or TRBD2 for D (5 bases each). CDR1 and CDR2 from the germline V gene are KGHSH and LQKENI. The CDR3 consists of 14 residues. With 3 bases removed from V and 6 bases from J, the gap between germline ends came to 15 bases.

The CDR3 region is CASSLGHVNTEAFF. DNA for the CDR3: TGTGCCAGCAGCCTGGGACACGTGAACACTGAAGCTTTCTTT. The V and J genes are TRBV5-6 and TRBJ1-1; weak D call: TRBD1 (6 bases). The germline V gene has CDR1 SGHDT and CDR2 YYEEEE. The ends were cut back, 4 bases at V and 0 bases at J, with 10 bases in the middle. The CDR3 loop spans 14 amino acids.

The CDR3 sequence: CASSSLETQYF. The CDR3 nucleotides are TGTGCCAGCAGTTCGTTAGAGACCCAGTACTTC. The V gene is TRBV28, the J gene TRBJ2-5; no firm D call. This CDR3 has 11 amino acids. The germline V and J ends were trimmed by 4 bases and 4 bases, with 4 bases remaining between them. Germline assignment: CDR1 MDHEN and CDR2 SYDVKM. Complete variable domain (other parts from reference TRBV28 and TRBJ2-5): DVKVTQSSRYLVKRTGEKVFLECVQDMDHENMFWYRQDPGLGLRLIYFSYDVKMKEKGDIPEGYSVSREKKERFSLILESASTNQTSMYLCASSSLETQYFGPGTRLLVL.

The CDR3 DNA reads as TGTGCCAGCAATCGTTCTTCAACGACGGAACACGGGACTGAAGCTTTCTTT. Its protein is CASNRSSTTEHGTEAFF. The J gene is TRBJ1-1, the V gene TRBV21-1. TRBV21-1 is a recognized pseudogene. This CDR3 is 17 amino acids long.

In the case of this clone: Other DNA sequences in the sample encode the same CDR3. The rearrangement joins TRBV19 to TRBJ1-1; 8 bases agree with TRBD1. Looked up from germline, CDR1 is LNHDA and CDR2 is SQIVND (reference sequence). CDR3 size: 13 residues. V was clipped by 9 bases and J by 0 bases; unmatched bases: 3. CDR3 in amino acids: CASRTGLNTEAFF. DNA of the CDR3: TGTGCCAGCCGGACAGGGCTGAACACTGAAGCTTTCTTT.

Only one count was recorded for this clone. The J gene is TRBJ2-2, the V gene TRBV7-9; possible D gene TRBD1, 5 bases. CDR1 SEHNR and CDR2 FQNEAQ come from the germline V gene (reference sequence). CDR3 length equals 17 residues. V was cut by 5 bases and J by 0 bases, with 16 bases left in between. The CDR3, as DNA: TGTGCCAGCAGCCCAAATATCCAGGGCGCGAACACCGGGGAGCTGTTTTTT. Translation gives CASSPNIQGANTGELFF.

The V and J genes are TRBV7-2 and TRBJ2-7; D is perhaps TRBD2 (5 bases). CDR3 length: 12 amino acids. Trimming pared 4 bases from V and 4 bases from J, leaving 8 bases between. CDR1 and CDR2 (germline): SGHTA, FQGNSA. DNA of the CDR3: TGTGCCAGCAGCTATGGGAGTTACGAGCAGTACTTC. Amino acids: CASSYGSYEQYF.

The rearrangement uses TRBV4-2 and TRBJ2-3; D might be TRBD1 (5 bases). CDR1 and CDR2 (germline): LGHNA, YNFKEQ. The CDR3 is made up of 12 amino acids. V was clipped by 0 bases and J by 9 bases, with 7 bases between them. The CDR3 is CASSQDRTTQYF. The DNA for the CDR3 is TGTGCCAGCAGCCAAGATCGGACAACGCAGTATTTT.

The J gene is TRBJ1-2, the V gene TRBV7-9; maybe TRBD1 (5 bases). This CDR3 is built from 15 residues. With 5 bases removed from V and 2 bases from J, the gap between germline ends came to 15 bases. In germline, CDR1 is SEHNR, CDR2 FQNEAQ (reference sequence). The DNA for the CDR3 is TGTGCCAGCAGCCGAACCGGTGGGGGGAACTATGGCTACACCTTC. As protein: CASSRTGGGNYGYTF.

This chain connects TRBV9 to TRBJ2-7; TRBD1 aligns across 7 bases. CDR3 length: 15 residues. The germline gives CDR1 SGDLS, CDR2 YYNGEE. V trimming: 2 bases; J trimming: 1 base; junction bases outside the gene matches: 6. Here the CDR3 DNA reads TGTGCCAGCAGCGTCCAGGGGGTGATATCCTACGAGCAGTACTTC. The encoded protein is CASSVQGVISYEQYF.

The chain combines TRBV7-3 with TRBJ1-1; D might be TRBD1 (6 bases). Germline CDR1 and CDR2: SGHTA and FQGTGA. The CDR3 sequence is 15 residues long. Between the trimmed V and J ends, which lost 4 bases and 4 bases, there was a span of 16 bases. The DNA of the CDR3 is TGTGCCAGCAGCTCCTCAGGGGCAGGGGTCACTGAAGCTTTCTTT. It is translated as CASSSSGAGVTEAFF.

This chain uses TRBV13 with TRBJ2-5; D is tentatively TRBD1 or TRBD2 (5 bases each). CDR3 length equals 13 residues. From germline, CDR1 is PRHDT and CDR2 FYEKMQ (reference sequence). Trimming removed 5 bases at V and 1 base at J, with 8 bases between. The CDR3 DNA sequence: TGTGCCAGCAGCGCCGGGACCCAAGAGACCCAGTACTTC. Translating gives CASSAGTQETQYF. The full variable domain, with the rest looked up from reference TRBV13 and TRBJ2-5, is AAGVIQSPRHLIKEKRETATLKCYPIPRHDTVYWYQQGPGQDPQFLISFYEKMQSDKGSIPDRFSAQQFSDYHSELNMSSLELGDSALYFCASSAGTQETQYFGPGTRLLVL.

V gene TRBV5-1 combines with J gene TRBJ1-6, with 7 bases aligning to TRBD1. This CDR3 is 15 amino acids long. Germline assignment: CDR1 SGHRS and CDR2 YFSETQ. J gave up 8 bases and V 1 base, and 6 bases lay outside the gene matches. CDR3 amino acids: CASSLKTGSDSPLHF. CDR3 nucleotides: TGCGCCAGCAGCTTGAAGACAGGGTCGGATTCACCCCTCCACTTT. The complete variable domain, with remaining parts taken from reference TRBV5-1 and TRBJ1-6, reads KAGVTQTPRYLIKTRGQQVTLSCSPISGHRSVSWYQQTPGQGLQFLFEYFSETQRNKGNFPGRFSGRQFSNSRSEMNVSTLELGDSALYLCASSLKTGSDSPLHFGNGTRLTVT.

CDR3 sequence: CASSLFSGPSSYNSPLHF. CDR3 coding DNA: TGCGCCAGCAGCTTGTTTTCCGGACCCAGCTCCTATAATTCACCCCTCCACTTT. This sequence joins TRBV5-1 and TRBJ1-6; D is ambiguous. Germline V gene sequence: CDR1 SGHRS, CDR2 YFSETQ. There are 18 residues in the CDR3. Trimming removed 1 base from V and 0 bases from J, with 14 bases in between. Full variable domain (missing parts from reference TRBV5-1 and TRBJ1-6): KAGVTQTPRYLIKTRGQQVTLSCSPISGHRSVSWYQQTPGQGLQFLFEYFSETQRNKGNFPGRFSGRQFSNSRSEMNVSTLELGDSALYLCASSLFSGPSSYNSPLHFGNGTRLTVT.

This clone appeared a few times. The rearrangement links TRBV2 to TRBJ2-7; TRBD1 is a possible D gene (6 bases). V was pared by 8 bases and J by 9 bases, with 26 bases between. The CDR3 spans 15 residues. CDR1 and CDR2 from the germline V gene are SNHLY and FYNNEI. The CDR3 coding sequence is TGTGCCAGCCGGAGATGGCTAGCCGCTGAAGGGGGGCAGTACTTC. Translation gives CASRRWLAAEGGQYF.